These 7 T cell receptor beta chains were sequenced from one sample in a study of regulatory T cells in long-lasting Graves disease. Time point given: newly diagnosed GD, antithyroid drugs for less than 3 months. The TCR library was made from RNA that had been extracted from PBMCs in TRIzol. Both iRepertoire HTBI primers and Arm-PCR of CDR3 regions were used to build the TCR beta libraries. TCRdb ran MiXCR on the multiplex PCR reads and lists one entry per CDR3 protein. The table records about 430,000 distinct CDR3 sequences, 15% of them present only once. The sample also formed part of further work on T cells in Graves' hyperthyroidism and ophthalmopathy.

Sample: peripheral blood mononuclear cells (PBMCs), taken at new diagnosis, from a patient treated with antithyroid drugs. The receptors stem from a woman aged 35 to 49 with Graves disease.

There are many counts of this clonotype. The rearrangement links TRBV10-3 to TRBJ1-5; 9 bases line up with TRBD1. Per germline, CDR1 ENHRY and CDR2 SYGVKD. V shed 6 bases and J 0 bases; nucleotides not matched to a gene: 3. This CDR3 has 15 amino acids. CDR3 coding DNA: TGTGCCATCAGGGAGGGACAGGGTAGCAATCAGCCCCAGCATTTT. Translation gives CAIREGQGSNQPQHF.

The chain joins TRBV18 to TRBJ2-2; D is undetermined. Germline assignment: CDR1 KGHSH and CDR2 LQKENI. CDR3 length: 15 residues. Trimming cost V 3 bases and J 4 bases, with 12 bases left between them. The CDR3 protein is CASSPGSLGTGELFF. The CDR3, as DNA: TGTGCCAGCTCACCGGGAAGCCTTGGCACCGGGGAGCTGTTTTTT.

This clonotype was seen at least ten times. V gene TRBV3-1 combines with J gene TRBJ1-1; the match to TRBD1 covers 12 bases. Germline values: CDR1 LGHDT, CDR2 YNNKEL (reference sequence). With 3 bases clipped from V and 4 bases from J, the junction kept 6 bases outside the gene matches. The CDR3 extends over 16 amino acids. DNA of the CDR3: TGTGCCAGCAGCCATCCGGGACAGGGGGCAGGCACTGAAGCTTTCTTT. Protein sequence: CASSHPGQGAGTEAFF.

This clonotype was counted ten times or more. The chain couples TRBV10-3 to TRBJ2-3; possibly TRBD2 for D (6 bases). CDR1 and CDR2 from the germline V gene are ENHRY and SYGVKD. The CDR3 runs 15 residues. V lost 4 bases and J lost 0, with 11 bases in between. CDR3 residues: CAISVDYTSTDTQYF. DNA of the CDR3: TGTGCCATCAGTGTGGACTACACTAGCACAGATACGCAGTATTTT.

This clonotype was recorded at least ten times. This CDR3 reads CASSPSGTDPSEQYF. CDR3 coding DNA: TGTGCCAGCAGCCCGTCCGGGACAGACCCTAGTGAGCAGTACTTC. This rearrangement joins TRBV9 to TRBJ2-7; 7 positions match TRBD1. CDR1 and CDR2 (germline): SGDLS, YYNGEE. V lost 4 bases to trimming and J lost 7 bases; unmatched junction nucleotides: 14. This CDR3 has 15 residues.

The table lists this clonotype with many counts. CDR3: CASRKLAPLDNEQFF. CDR3 nucleotide sequence: TGTGCCAGCAGAAAACTAGCGCCACTCGACAATGAGCAGTTCTTC. V is TRBV28 and J is TRBJ2-1; 7 bases agree with TRBD2. Germline V gene data show CDR1 as MDHEN and CDR2 as SYDVKM. The CDR3 is 15 amino acids. V lost 6 bases to trimming and J lost 5 bases; unmatched junction nucleotides: 10. The whole variable domain, remainder taken from reference TRBV28 and TRBJ2-1, is DVKVTQSSRYLVKRTGEKVFLECVQDMDHENMFWYRQDPGLGLRLIYFSYDVKMKEKGDIPEGYSVSREKKERFSLILESASTNQTSMYLCASRKLAPLDNEQFFGPGTRLTVL.

The table lists this clonotype with many counts. The chain links TRBV2 to TRBJ1-5; 9 nucleotides agree with TRBD1. Germline V gives CDR1 SNHLY, CDR2 FYNNEI. V shed 7 bases, J shed 2 bases, and the junction held 9 bases outside the gene matches. There are 16 residues in the CDR3. The CDR3 region is CASNSQQGAGNQPQHF. The CDR3 region has the DNA TGTGCCAGCAACTCCCAACAGGGGGCGGGCAATCAGCCCCAGCATTTT.